Detailed here is one T cell receptor (beta chain). Measured with immunoSEQ multiplex PCR; TCRdb has only the in-frame clones, and not every one. The sample yields approximately 10,000 clones, 25% to 30% seen once. The data stem from a study of graft-versus-host responses after intestinal transplantation. As for the study in general: Grafts that recipients had were multivisceral, liver-intestinal, or isolated intestinal transplants.

Deletions cut 1 base from V and 0 bases from J, with 11 bases between. Germline loops: CDR1 SGDLS, CDR2 YYNGEE. This CDR3 is built from 15 residues. Findings and limits, study-wide: Peak GvH clone levels in circulation were associated with early post-transplant HvG declines. Recipient-marrow GvH clones were detected, some having first appeared in ileum or blood.

The V and J genes are TRBV9 and TRBJ2-7; tentatively, D is TRBD1 (6 bases). This receptor was identified in a human patient who received an intestinal transplant. The sequencing here drew on alloreactive CD4+ T cells from a mixed lymphocyte reaction culture, taken before intestinal transplant. As for subset: CFSE-low proliferating T cells sorted from approximately 6-day pre-transplant mixed lymphocyte reaction (GvH or HvG direction). The CDR3 region has the DNA TGTGCCAGCAGCGTAACAGGGCTGAGCTCCTACGAGCAGTACTTC. As protein: CASSVTGLSSYEQYF.